This T cell receptor beta chain was sequenced for a study of T-cell memory formation after mild COVID-19. Overall study: Across donors, TCR clusters were largely donor specific.

Via MiXCR, TCRdb re-called the 5' RACE reads, giving one row per CDR3 protein. The sample has more than 80,000 distinct CDR3 sequences; around 11% are singletons. This clonotype was seen only a few times. The antigen remains undetermined. Overall study results and limits: Mainly CM and EM harbored the contracting CD4+ clones; mainly EMRA harbored the CD8+ ones. Later expanders leaned CD4+, whereas clones that contracted between day 15 and 85 were balanced CD4/CD8. Pre-infection memory harbored some responding clones, suggesting cross-reactive memory joined.

The TCR comes from an adult woman who had mild COVID-19 (a few samples of this study predate the infection). Cell type and time point are not known. The sequencing input was PBMCs or a T cell subset sorted from them (not recorded which).

The CDR3 spells CSVVDGARETQYF. The CDR3 nucleotides read TGCAGCGTTGTTGATGGGGCGCGAGAGACCCAGTACTTC. The V call is TRBV29-1, the J call TRBJ2-5; D perhaps matches TRBD1 (5 bases). Germline V gene sequence: CDR1 SQVTM, CDR2 ANQGSEA. CDR3 size: 13 residues. V lost 4 bases and J 4 bases, leaving 13 bases between the germline ends. Based on the CDR3 plus reference TRBV29-1 and TRBJ2-5, the full variable domain is SAVISQKPSRDICQRGTSLTIQCQVDSQVTMMFWYRQQPGQSLTLIATANQGSEATYESGFVIDKFPISRPNLTFSTLTVSNMSPEDSSIYLCSVVDGARETQYFGPGTRLLVL.